The next 28 T cell receptor beta chains were all read from a single sample in a study of CD8 T cells in Susac syndrome. An amount of RNA that ranged from roughly 0.45 to 1 ug was reverse transcribed with random hexamers. TCRdb reprocessed the immunoSEQ multiplex PCR reads via MiXCR and lists one record per CDR3 protein. The repertoire includes hundreds of thousands of distinct CDR3 sequences, more than 75% of them detected once, and 0.095% to 0.14% sits in the top ten. The sample consisted of CD8+ T cells from PBMCs. The receptor source for this set is a human donor with multiple sclerosis.

The CDR3 nucleotides are TGTGCCAGCAGTGGACCAGGGGTTGACAGGGGTGGGTACGAGCAGTACTTC. As protein: CASSGPGVDRGGYEQYF. The V gene is TRBV27, the J gene TRBJ2-7; 8 positions agree with TRBD1. This CDR3 comprises 17 residues. The J segment lost 4 bases and the V segment lost 5 bases, leaving 16 bases of the junction unmatched. The germline V gene encodes CDR1 MNHEY and CDR2 SMNVEV (reference sequence).

The chain carries TRBV27 and TRBJ1-4; D uncertain. V gave up 5 bases and J gave up 5 bases, with 18 bases separating them. The V gene's germline CDR1 is MNHEY and CDR2 SMNVEV (reference sequence). This CDR3 comprises 16 residues. The CDR3 nucleotides are TGTGCCAGCAGTCCCTATAAGACCCGGGTGAATGAAAAACTGTTTTTT. Protein: CASSPYKTRVNEKLFF.

V and J are TRBV20-1 and TRBJ2-3, with D uncertain. The CDR3 runs 13 residues. The germline V and J ends were trimmed by 3 bases and 2 bases, with 9 bases remaining between them. CDR1 is DFQATT and CDR2 is SNEGSKA in the germline V gene (reference sequence). The CDR3 region is CSASLPDTDTQYF. The DNA of the CDR3 is TGCAGTGCTAGTCTCCCCGACACAGATACGCAGTATTTT.

V usage is TRBV25-1 and J usage is TRBJ2-1; D is undetermined. Germline loops: CDR1 MGHDK, CDR2 SYGVNS. V was pared by 2 bases and J by 6 bases, with 14 bases between. This CDR3 contains 15 residues. CDR3 nucleotide sequence: TGTGCCAGCAGTGAACCACAAGGGCCAGGCAATGAGCAGTTCTTC. Translating gives CASSEPQGPGNEQFF.

The V gene is TRBV5-5, the J gene TRBJ2-2; 11 bases are a match to TRBD2. In germline, CDR1 is SGHKS, CDR2 YYEKEE (reference sequence). The trim removed 4 bases at V and 5 bases at J, leaving 7 bases unmatched. CDR3 length: 16 amino acids. The CDR3 DNA sequence: TGTGCCAGCAGCAGGGGACTAGCGGAAGGGACCGGGGAGCTGTTTTTT. Translation gives CASSRGLAEGTGELFF.

This chain connects TRBV9 to TRBJ2-7; 7 nucleotides agree with TRBD1. V lost 0 bases, J lost 2 bases, and 2 bases stayed unmatched. The CDR3 is 14 residues long. Germline assignment: CDR1 SGDLS and CDR2 YYNGEE. CDR3 DNA: TGTGCCAGCAGCGTAGCGGACAGGACCTACGAGCAGTACTTC. It specifies CASSVADRTYEQYF.

This sequence joins TRBV6-6 and TRBJ2-1; D is perhaps TRBD2 (6 bases). Germline CDR1 MNHNY, CDR2 SVGAGI (reference sequence). The CDR3 contains 14 residues. Between the trimmed V and J ends, which lost 0 bases and 8 bases, there was a span of 11 bases. The CDR3 nucleotides read TGTGCCAGCAGTTACTCGCCAGCGGGCGATGAGCAGTTCTTC. This gives the protein CASSYSPAGDEQFF.

The rearrangement uses TRBV10-2 and TRBJ2-7; TRBD2 agrees at 9 bases. Germline values: CDR1 WSHSY, CDR2 SAAADI. V shed 7 bases, J shed 0 bases, and the junction held 4 bases outside the gene matches. The CDR3 covers 14 residues. The CDR3 DNA reads TGCGCCAGCATTGGACTAGCGACCTCCTACGAGCAGTACTTC. It encodes CASIGLATSYEQYF.

A single count supports this clonotype. The chain carries TRBV13 and TRBJ2-2, with no clear D. CDR1 and CDR2 (germline): PRHDT, FYEKMQ (reference sequence). CDR3 length: 16 residues. Between the trimmed V and J ends, which lost 5 bases and 5 bases, there was a span of 18 bases. The CDR3 DNA follows: TGTGCCAGCAGCGTTCAAAGGTTCTCGGGTACCGGGGAGCTGTTTTTT. This gives the protein CASSVQRFSGTGELFF. Looking up the rest from reference TRBV13 and TRBJ2-2 gives the full variable domain: AAGVIQSPRHLIKEKRETATLKCYPIPRHDTVYWYQQGPGQDPQFLISFYEKMQSDKGSIPDRFSAQQFSDYHSELNMSSLELGDSALYFCASSVQRFSGTGELFFGEGSRLTVL.

CDR3 sequence: CASSLADTDGSPQHF. CDR3 nucleotides: TGTGCCAGCAGCTTAGCGGACACGGACGGCTCGCCCCAGCATTTT. The V gene is TRBV7-6, the J gene TRBJ1-5; maybe TRBD1 (5 bases). CDR1 is SGHVS, CDR2 FNYEAQ, per germline. The length of the CDR3 is 15 residues. V lost 0 bases, J lost 9 bases, and 15 bases lay in between.

This clonotype was detected once. The chain recombines TRBV7-3 with TRBJ2-3; 7 bases align to TRBD2. Per germline, CDR1 SGHTA and CDR2 FQGTGA. There are 15 residues in the CDR3. Trimming took 4 bases from V and 1 from J; bases not matched to a gene: 5. The CDR3 DNA follows: TGTGCCAGCAGCTCGTTTACTAGCGGCACAGATACGCAGTATTTT. It yields the protein CASSSFTSGTDTQYF.

The genes are TRBV11-2 and TRBJ2-7; D is possibly TRBD1 or TRBD2 (5 bases each). CDR1 is SGHAT, CDR2 FQNNGV, per germline. This CDR3 is 14 amino acids long. Trimming took off 4 bases at V and 2 bases at J, with 12 bases between the two ends. In nucleotides, the CDR3 is TGTGCCAGCAGCTCCTTCGGGGCCCCCTACGAGCAGTACTTC. Translation gives CASSSFGAPYEQYF.

This chain links TRBV9 with TRBJ1-2; weak D call: TRBD1 (6 bases). The germline V gene has CDR1 SGDLS and CDR2 YYNGEE. CDR3 length: 14 residues. The V and J ends lost 4 bases and 4 bases respectively, with 14 bases between them. CDR3 nucleotide sequence: TGTGCCAGCAGCTCGACAGGATTCAGCTATGGCTACACCTTC. It is translated as CASSSTGFSYGYTF.

The rearrangement joins TRBV5-1 to TRBJ2-1, with D possibly TRBD2 on 6 matching bases. Trimming took off 5 bases at V and 4 bases at J, with 13 bases between the two ends. The germline gives CDR1 SGHRS, CDR2 YFSETQ. CDR3 size: 14 residues. CDR3 amino acids: CASRGEVRYNEQFF. For the CDR3, the DNA is TGCGCCAGCAGGGGGGAGGTCCGATACAATGAGCAGTTCTTC.

The CDR3 nucleotides are TGTGCCAGCAGCCCCAACCTCGGGACTCAGAAGACCCAGTACTTC. Translating it yields CASSPNLGTQKTQYF. The V and J genes are TRBV27 and TRBJ2-5, with a possible D match to TRBD2 (6 bases). This CDR3 is built from 15 residues. Germline CDR1 is MNHEY and CDR2 is SMNVEV (reference sequence). Trimming took 6 bases from V and 6 from J, leaving 20 bases between them.

The rearrangement links TRBV3-1 to TRBJ2-3, with 7 bases that match TRBD2. The CDR3 length is 18 residues. V lost 0 bases to trimming and J lost 4 bases; unmatched junction nucleotides: 13. Germline loops: CDR1 LGHDT, CDR2 YNNKEL (reference sequence). The CDR3 spells CASSQEVTSLGLADTQYF. Written as DNA, the CDR3 is TGTGCCAGCAGCCAAGAAGTGACTAGCCTCGGACTAGCAGATACGCAGTATTTT.

J is TRBJ2-4 and V is TRBV2; D possibly matches TRBD1 or TRBD2 (5 bases each). CDR1 is SNHLY, CDR2 FYNNEI, per germline. V lost 3 bases to trimming and J lost 0 bases, with 15 bases between them. The CDR3 is made up of 17 amino acids. The CDR3 loop is CASSDKRGNIAKNIQYF. The DNA of the CDR3 is TGTGCCAGCAGTGATAAGAGGGGCAACATAGCCAAAAACATTCAGTACTTC.

The chain joins TRBV7-9 to TRBJ2-7; possibly TRBD2 for D (6 bases). CDR1 is SEHNR and CDR2 is FQNEAQ in the germline V gene (reference sequence). The CDR3 spans 17 residues. With 5 bases removed from V and 3 bases from J, the gap between germline ends came to 23 bases. The CDR3 coding sequence is TGTGCCAGCAGCCGGGGGACGCCTAAATACTCCGGCTACGAGCAGTACTTC. Protein sequence: CASSRGTPKYSGYEQYF.

This chain links TRBV19 with TRBJ2-7; 8 bases map to TRBD1. The V gene's germline CDR1 is LNHDA and CDR2 SQIVND (reference sequence). Unmatched junction bases numbered 5, after V lost 5 bases and J lost 2 bases. The CDR3 extends over 14 amino acids. Here the CDR3 reads CASSWQGAAYEQYF. CDR3 nucleotide sequence: TGTGCCAGTAGTTGGCAGGGGGCCGCCTACGAGCAGTACTTC.

This sequence joins TRBV10-3 and TRBJ1-3, with D unresolved. This CDR3 contains 15 residues. Germline CDR1 and CDR2: ENHRY and SYGVKD. The V gene lost 0 bases and the J gene lost 0 bases, with 6 bases spanning the gap. The CDR3 DNA sequence: TGTGCCATCAGTGAGTCGGGTAGCTCTGGAAACACCATATATTTT. Protein: CAISESGSSGNTIYF.

This clonotype has only one observation. The chain has TRBV6-5 and TRBJ2-1; D is uncertain. The CDR3 covers 14 residues. Germline V gene sequence: CDR1 MNHEY, CDR2 SVGAGI. V lost 4 bases and J 3 bases, leaving 10 bases between the germline ends. This CDR3 is CASSSWADYNEQFF. In DNA form, the CDR3 reads TGTGCCAGCAGTTCCTGGGCGGACTACAATGAGCAGTTCTTC.

V gene TRBV27 combines with J gene TRBJ1-2, with TRBD1 identical over 8 bases. Germline CDR1 is MNHEY and CDR2 is SMNVEV (reference sequence). The CDR3 loop spans 15 amino acids. The V and J ends lost 2 bases and 4 bases, in that order; junction bases with no gene match: 6. This chain's CDR3 is CASSLDRGLGYGYTF. The CDR3 bases are TGTGCCAGCAGTTTAGACAGGGGCCTAGGCTATGGCTACACCTTC.

J is TRBJ2-1 and V is TRBV7-9, with 7 positions matching TRBD1. With V trimmed by 0 bases and J by 3 bases, 2 bases remained unmatched. The germline CDR1 and CDR2 sequences are SEHNR and FQNEAQ (reference sequence). CDR3 length: 15 amino acids. The CDR3 region is CASSLAQGDYNEQFF. Here the CDR3 DNA reads TGTGCCAGCAGCTTAGCCCAGGGGGACTACAATGAGCAGTTCTTC.

As DNA, the CDR3 is TGTGCCAGCAGCGTAGGGGGATCTGGGAACAATGAGCAGTTCTTC. This codes for CASSVGGSGNNEQFF. This chain joins TRBV9 and TRBJ2-1; D is unresolved. V lost 0 bases and J lost 5, with 12 bases in between. The CDR3 runs 15 residues. The V gene's germline CDR1 is SGDLS and CDR2 YYNGEE. The full variable domain, completed using reference TRBV9 and TRBJ2-1, is DSGVTQTPKHLITATGQRVTLRCSPRSGDLSVYWYQQSLDQGLQFLIQYYNGEERAKGNILERFSAQQFPDLHSELNLSSLELGDSALYFCASSVGGSGNNEQFFGPGTRLTVL.

V usage is TRBV19 and J usage is TRBJ2-1; perhaps D is TRBD1 or TRBD2 (5 bases each). The CDR3 consists of 15 residues. Germline V gives CDR1 LNHDA, CDR2 SQIVND (reference sequence). V was shortened by 5 bases and J by 0 bases, with 11 bases between the two germline ends. In nucleotides, the CDR3 is TGTGCCAGTAGTGAGGGGATGAGCTCCTACAATGAGCAGTTCTTC. Translating it yields CASSEGMSSYNEQFF.

The chain joins TRBV13 to TRBJ2-7; D assignment may be TRBD1 or TRBD2 (5 bases each). V lost 3 bases and J 7 bases, leaving 16 bases between the germline ends. CDR3 length: 14 amino acids. CDR1 and CDR2 from the germline V gene are PRHDT and FYEKMQ (reference sequence). The DNA for the CDR3 is TGTGCCAGCAGCTTCGGGACGGCCGGTTGGGAGCAGTACTTC. It translates to CASSFGTAGWEQYF.

The J gene is TRBJ2-4, the V gene TRBV7-8; weak D call: TRBD2 (6 bases). The CDR3 length is 17 residues. Germline loops: CDR1 SGHVS, CDR2 FQNEAQ. The V end lost 2 bases, the J end lost 8 bases, and 22 bases lay between the germline ends. The CDR3 region is CASSLRLLGEEGYIQYF. The DNA for the CDR3 is TGTGCCAGCAGCTTACGGTTGTTGGGGGAGGAAGGTTACATTCAGTACTTC.

J is TRBJ2-1 and V is TRBV28, with TRBD1 matching over 10 bases. This CDR3 is 16 amino acids long. Germline CDR1 MDHEN, CDR2 SYDVKM. With V trimmed by 2 bases and J by 7 bases, 8 bases remained unmatched. The CDR3 DNA reads as TGTGCCAGCAGTTTAGTAGGGACAGGGGTCAGAAATGAGCAGTTCTTC. This encodes CASSLVGTGVRNEQFF.